The 16 T cell receptor beta chains in this list originate from one sample, sequenced in a study of blood T cell repertoires in COVID-19. The data were produced by immunoSEQ multiplex PCR, yet TCRdb's version contains in-frame clones alone and is incomplete. Here the sample spans 72,000 or so clones, about 89% being singletons. Sequencing was performed on peripheral blood. The receptors shown here come from a woman aged 60-75 years with acute or convalescent COVID-19.

The V and J genes are TRBV7-6 and TRBJ1-3; D may be TRBD1 (6 bases). V lost 5 bases and J 2 bases, leaving 13 bases between the germline ends. Germline CDR1 and CDR2: SGHVS and FNYEAQ. This CDR3 region has 15 residues. The CDR3 reads CASSRGGRTGNTIYF. DNA of the CDR3: TGTGCCAGCAGCCGGGGGGGGCGCACTGGAAACACCATATATTTT.

The rearrangement uses TRBV6-2 or TRBV6-3 and TRBJ2-1; 9 bases map to TRBD1. The germline CDR1 and CDR2 sequences are MNHEY and SVGEGT. This CDR3 spans 15 amino acids. V shed 5 bases and J 9 bases; nucleotides not matched to a gene: 11. CDR3 DNA: TGTGCCAGCAGTCCCGGGACAGGGCTCCTTGGTGAGCAGTTCTTC. This gives the protein CASSPGTGLLGEQFF.

This chain uses TRBV11-2 with TRBJ2-1; 8 bases align to TRBD1. This CDR3 contains 13 residues. Germline CDR1 and CDR2: SGHAT and FQNNGV. V dropped 6 bases and J dropped 9; count of bases not matched to a gene: 7. The CDR3 spells CASSFRGHSEQFF. The CDR3 DNA reads TGTGCCAGCAGTTTCAGGGGGCATAGTGAGCAGTTCTTC.

In its sample, this clone was seen a few times. The chain is built from TRBV7-9 and TRBJ1-2, with D perhaps TRBD1 (6 bases). Trimming pared 4 bases from V and 1 base from J, leaving 7 bases between. This CDR3 is built from 13 residues. The germline gives CDR1 SEHNR, CDR2 FQNEAQ (reference sequence). For the CDR3, the DNA is TGTGCCAGCAGCTCCAGGGGTAACTATGGCTACACCTTC. This codes for CASSSRGNYGYTF.

The chain employs TRBV9 and TRBJ2-7, with 11 bases matching TRBD1. The V and J ends lost 3 bases and 1 base, in that order; junction bases with no gene match: 6. Germline V gene sequence: CDR1 SGDLS, CDR2 YYNGEE. The CDR3 is made up of 16 amino acids. The CDR3 here is CASSAGTGGGSYEQYF. DNA of the CDR3: TGTGCCAGCAGCGCTGGGACAGGGGGAGGGTCCTACGAGCAGTACTTC.

J is TRBJ2-2 and V is TRBV3-1 (or the pseudogene TRBV3-2), with D possibly TRBD1 on 6 matching bases. There are 14 residues in the CDR3. From germline, CDR1 is LGHDT and CDR2 YNNKEL (reference sequence). Trimming pared 6 bases from V and 4 bases from J, leaving 12 bases between. In DNA form, the CDR3 reads TGTGCCAGCAGACGGGACACCTCCACCGGGGAGCTGTTTTTT. Amino acids: CASRRDTSTGELFF.

The chain is built from TRBV6-1 and TRBJ2-5; D is undetermined. The V end lost 1 base, the J end lost 1 base, and 7 bases lay between the germline ends. CDR3 length: 14 amino acids. The germline CDR1 and CDR2 sequences are MNHNS and SASEGT. The CDR3 protein is CASSEGWAQETQYF. DNA of the CDR3: TGTGCCAGCAGTGAAGGTTGGGCCCAAGAGACCCAGTACTTC.

The chain links TRBV2 to TRBJ1-2; no firm D call. The CDR3 spans 11 residues. Germline CDR1 reads SNHLY; CDR2 reads FYNNEI. The V gene lost 1 base and the J gene lost 11 bases, with 8 bases spanning the gap. The CDR3 DNA sequence: TGTGCCAGCAGTGAAGACAGCGGTTACACCTTC. Protein product: CASSEDSGYTF.

The V and J genes are TRBV4-1 and TRBJ2-5, with D possibly matching TRBD1 (6 bases). V was cut by 4 bases and J by 3 bases, with 12 bases left in between. Germline V lookup: CDR1 MGHRA, CDR2 YSYEKL. The CDR3 extends over 14 amino acids. CDR3 sequence (DNA): TGCGCCAGCAGCCTCCCAGGGGCCGAAGAGACCCAGTACTTC. Encoded protein: CASSLPGAEETQYF.

This chain joins TRBV27 and TRBJ2-1; D is undetermined. Looked up from germline, CDR1 is MNHEY and CDR2 is SMNVEV (reference sequence). V shed 6 bases and J shed 7 bases, with 10 bases lying between them. CDR3 size: 12 residues. The CDR3 nucleotides read TGTGCCAGCAGGGGTCTCGGGAATGAGCAGTTCTTC. This sequence encodes CASRGLGNEQFF.

The chain couples TRBV27 to TRBJ2-3; 7 bases are shared with TRBD1. This CDR3 contains 15 residues. J gave up 2 bases and V 8 bases, and 10 bases lay outside the gene matches. Germline CDR1 MNHEY, CDR2 SMNVEV (reference sequence). This chain's CDR3 is CASGPRQGFTDTQYF. The CDR3 DNA is TGTGCCAGCGGGCCTCGACAGGGATTCACAGATACGCAGTATTTT.

The V call is TRBV7-9, the J call TRBJ2-1; 12 bases are a match to TRBD2. The CDR3 spans 16 residues. Germline trimming cut 8 bases from V and 8 bases from J; bases unmatched to any gene: 13. Germline V lookup: CDR1 SEHNR, CDR2 FQNEAQ (reference sequence). The CDR3 coding sequence is TGTGCCAGCGGGTCTTCTCTAGCGGGGGGGCCAGATGAGCAGTTCTTC. It yields the protein CASGSSLAGGPDEQFF.

This chain uses TRBV28 with TRBJ2-5, with a possible D match to TRBD2 (7 bases). CDR3 size: 14 residues. CDR1 MDHEN and CDR2 SYDVKM come from the germline V gene. V was cut by 10 bases and J by 5 bases, with 20 bases left in between. The CDR3 DNA follows: TGTGCCACCGCCGGCGGGGGCTCGGTGGAGACCCAGTACTTC. It encodes CATAGGGSVETQYF.

This CDR3 reads CASSLDRGLYEQYF. Written as DNA, the CDR3 is TGTGCCAGCAGCTTGGACAGGGGGTTATACGAGCAGTACTTC. The chain links TRBV5-4 to TRBJ2-7; 8 bases line up with TRBD1. The germline gives CDR1 SGHNT, CDR2 YYREEE (reference sequence). The CDR3 loop spans 14 amino acids. The V segment lost 0 bases and the J segment 4 bases; nucleotides outside the gene matches: 3.

The rearrangement links TRBV19 to TRBJ1-2; the D is unclear. Trimming left V 4 bases short and J 4 bases short, with 13 bases between. The germline V gene has CDR1 LNHDA and CDR2 SQIVND (reference sequence). The CDR3 loop spans 14 amino acids. CDR3 sequence: CASSTAEGPYGYTF. The CDR3 nucleotides are TGTGCCAGTAGTACCGCCGAGGGTCCCTATGGCTACACCTTC.

V is TRBV15 and J is TRBJ2-4, with TRBD2 identical over 10 bases. The V gene's germline CDR1 is LNHNV and CDR2 YYDKDF (reference sequence). V gave up 0 bases and J gave up 0 bases; unmatched junction bases: 11. The CDR3 sequence is 20 residues long. The CDR3 protein is CATSRDRRLAGLLAKNIQYF. The CDR3 DNA reads TGTGCCACCAGCAGAGATAGGAGACTAGCGGGTCTTCTAGCCAAAAACATTCAGTACTTC.